This TCR beta chain was sequenced in a study of shared clonotypes between healthy human individuals. Across the whole study: Donors, aged 18 to 49, were a couple of women and a few men. Overall study results and limits: The represented genetic and exposure-history diversity was limited by the small number of donors.

A note on this clone: Its antigen remains unknown. Other DNA sequences in this specimen translate into the identical CDR3.

Replicate PCRs from sorted subsets contained about 0.2 ug DNA, which is 29,000 or so T cell genomes. Sequencing used immunoSEQ multiplex PCR; TCRdb keeps in-frame clones, though not all of them. The table lists under 2.5 million clones, around 90% of them singletons. Germline CDR1 is MNHEY and CDR2 is SVGAGI. The V end was cut by 0 bases, the J end by 3 bases, with 9 bases between. The CDR3 runs 14 residues. Naive CD4+ cells were CD45RA-selected; the remaining cells were memory. The source is a man younger than 35 in good health. Some clones in this sample may be carry-over from other donors' samples. V and J are TRBV6-5 and TRBJ2-7, with TRBD2 as a possible D gene (5 bases). Material for sequencing was naive CD4+ T cells from PBMCs. Sample subset: CD45RA+ positively selected. The DNA of the CDR3 is TGTGCCAGCAGTTACTCGTCCGGGATCTACGAGCAGTACTTC. Its protein is CASSYSSGIYEQYF.